What follows are 4 T cell receptor beta chains derived from one specimen sequenced in a study of molecular identifiers for immune sequencing clone quantification. TCRdb recomputed calls from the PCR reads with MiXCR, one row per CDR3 protein. The sample holds about 65,000 distinct CDR3 sequences, 15% to 20% seen once. Sequencing was done on a sample of naive CD8+ T cells from blood, with Jurkat cell RNA spiked in. The subset here: FACS-sorted CD8+CD4-CCR7+CD45RA+ naive T cells. All receptors derive from a human donor in good health. Some libraries in this study had Jurkat cell RNA spiked in.

For this clonotype: One base away lies a much larger clone, so this may be a sequencing read error. This rearrangement joins TRBV11-3 to TRBJ2-2; D remains unclear. CDR3 size: 14 residues. Germline lookup yields CDR1 SGHNT and CDR2 YENEEA. V shed 4 bases and J shed 4 bases, with 10 bases lying between them. CDR3 sequence (DNA): TGTGCCAGCAGCTCTCGACGGAGCACCGGGGAGCTGTTTTTT. This gives the protein CASSSRRSTGELFF.

The gene calls are TRBV5-6 and TRBJ1-1; the D is unclear. The CDR3 runs to 14 residues. The ends were cut back, 0 bases at V and 2 bases at J, with 8 bases in the middle. The germline gives CDR1 SGHDT, CDR2 YYEEEE. The CDR3 sequence: CASSLETPNTEAFF. CDR3 nucleotides: TGTGCCAGCAGCTTGGAAACACCCAACACTGAAGCTTTCTTT.

This clonotype was seen at least ten times. The genes are TRBV11-2 and TRBJ1-1, with a possible D match to TRBD1 (6 bases). Looked up from germline, CDR1 is SGHAT and CDR2 is FQNNGV. Trimming took 0 bases from V and 10 from J, leaving 21 bases between them. The CDR3 runs to 16 residues. Written as DNA, the CDR3 is TGTGCCAGCAGCTTAGATAACACCGGGGGCTGGCTGGGAGCTTTCTTT. This sequence encodes CASSLDNTGGWLGAFF.

This chain uses TRBV7-2 with TRBJ2-7; D is possibly TRBD2 (6 bases). The germline CDR1 and CDR2 sequences are SGHTA and FQGNSA. This CDR3 comprises 14 residues. V was shortened by 5 bases and J by 0 bases, with 11 bases between the two germline ends. The CDR3 loop is CASSNGGTSYEQYF. Written as DNA, the CDR3 is TGTGCCAGCAGCAATGGAGGGACCTCCTACGAGCAGTACTTC.